One and the same sample provided the 24 T cell receptor beta chains below, sequenced in a study of blood T cells in healthy people across ages. The use of a sample-barcoded 5' primer and a J-beta primer mix characterized a second PCR of about 7 to 12 cycles. TCRdb independently ran MiXCR on the 5' RACE reads; one entry per CDR3 protein. The table lists 1.8 million or so distinct CDR3 sequences, around 42% of them singletons. The sequenced sample was blood. The receptors originated from a human donor in good health.

This chain joins TRBV5-1 and TRBJ2-7, with D possibly TRBD2 on 6 matching bases. V lost 1 base and J 0 bases, leaving 11 bases between the germline ends. The CDR3 totals 15 residues. CDR1 is SGHRS and CDR2 is YFSETQ in the germline V gene. CDR3 nucleotide sequence: TGCGCCAGCAGCTTGATTTTCGGGGGCTCCTACGAGCAGTACTTC. Translation: CASSLIFGGSYEQYF.

V gene TRBV2 combines with J gene TRBJ2-3, with TRBD2 matching over 7 bases. Germline loops: CDR1 SNHLY, CDR2 FYNNEI. This CDR3 is 17 amino acids long. Trimming took 1 base from V and 0 from J; bases not matched to a gene: 7. The CDR3 sequence is CASSEGPGTTSTDTQYF. Here the CDR3 DNA reads TGTGCCAGCAGTGAAGGACCCGGGACTACTAGCACAGATACGCAGTATTTT. Filled out from reference TRBV2 and TRBJ2-3, the complete variable domain reads EPEVTQTPSHQVTQMGQEVILRCVPISNHLYFYWYRQILGQKVEFLVSFYNNEISEKSEIFDDQFSVERPDGSNFTLKIRSTKLEDSAMYFCASSEGPGTTSTDTQYFGPGTRLTVL.

CDR3 DNA: TGTGCCAGCAGTCCCACGGGACAGCCGAACACTGAAGCTTTCTTT. It yields the protein CASSPTGQPNTEAFF. This chain uses TRBV12-3 or TRBV12-4 with TRBJ1-1, with 7 nucleotides matching TRBD1. The CDR3 contains 15 residues. V gave up 5 bases and J gave up 1 base; unmatched junction bases: 7.

The gene calls are TRBV5-8 and TRBJ2-3; TRBD2 agrees at 11 bases. Germline CDR1 reads SGHTS; CDR2 reads YDEGEE. This CDR3 is built from 15 residues. Unmatched junction bases numbered 5, after V lost 3 bases and J lost 5 bases. The CDR3 loop is CASSSSGGLVDTQYF. The CDR3 nucleotides are TGTGCCAGCAGCTCTAGCGGGGGGCTTGTAGATACGCAGTATTTT.

The table lists this clonotype with a few counts. The chain carries TRBV12-3 or TRBV12-4 and TRBJ2-1, with D possibly matching TRBD1 (5 bases). This CDR3 region has 14 residues. Trimming cost V 6 bases and J 10 bases, with 19 bases left between them. The CDR3 loop reads CASSPLGPLYEQFF. Here the CDR3 DNA reads TGTGCCAGCAGCCCCCTGGGGCCCCTCTACGAGCAGTTCTTC.

The chain is built from TRBV4-1 and TRBJ1-2; a weak D match, TRBD1 (5 bases). Germline loops: CDR1 MGHRA, CDR2 YSYEKL. V lost 2 bases to trimming and J lost 4 bases, with 14 bases between them. This CDR3 comprises 15 residues. The CDR3 is CASSQSTPTVYGYTF. The DNA for the CDR3 is TGCGCCAGCAGCCAAAGTACACCGACAGTCTATGGCTACACCTTC.

The chain employs TRBV14 and TRBJ2-7; D could derive from TRBD1 or TRBD2 (5 bases each). V was trimmed by 2 bases and J by 0 bases, leaving 20 bases between them. The germline gives CDR1 SGHDN, CDR2 FVKESK. The CDR3 covers 18 residues. CDR3 bases: TGTGCCAGCAGCCAAAGGGGACCCGGACATTATAGCTCCTACGAGCAGTACTTC. This translates into CASSQRGPGHYSSYEQYF.

This chain's CDR3 is CSALAGEQPQHF. The CDR3 coding sequence is TGCAGTGCTCTGGCAGGGGAGCAGCCCCAGCATTTT. The chain employs TRBV20-1 and TRBJ1-5, with D perhaps matching TRBD1 (6 bases). Trimming took off 5 bases at V and 7 bases at J, with 12 bases between the two ends. Germline assignment: CDR1 DFQATT and CDR2 SNEGSKA (reference sequence). This CDR3 spans 12 amino acids.

V usage is TRBV20-1 and J usage is TRBJ2-3, with 7 nucleotides matching TRBD2. The CDR3 length is 16 residues. V shed 3 bases and J 10 bases; nucleotides not matched to a gene: 19. CDR1 is DFQATT and CDR2 is SNEGSKA in the germline V gene (reference sequence). The CDR3 here is CSASRGGLADSLAQYF. Written as DNA, the CDR3 is TGCAGTGCTAGTCGCGGGGGTCTAGCGGACTCTCTGGCGCAGTATTTT.

The V gene is TRBV9, the J gene TRBJ1-2; 10 bases fit TRBD1. The ends lost 3 bases at V and 8 bases at J; junction bases unmatched: 7. The CDR3 runs to 14 residues. The germline gives CDR1 SGDLS, CDR2 YYNGEE. CDR3 sequence reads: CASSGYGTGDGYTF. The CDR3 DNA sequence: TGTGCCAGCAGCGGGTACGGGACAGGGGACGGCTACACCTTC.

This clonotype was recorded many times. The chain uses TRBV28 and TRBJ2-7; maybe TRBD1 (6 bases). Germline V gene sequence: CDR1 MDHEN, CDR2 SYDVKM. Trimming took off 3 bases at V and 7 bases at J, with 10 bases between the two ends. CDR3 size: 12 residues. The CDR3 loop is CASSFLRGEQYF. CDR3 nucleotide sequence: TGTGCCAGCAGTTTCCTTAGGGGGGAGCAGTACTTC.

V and J are TRBV10-1 and TRBJ2-5; TRBD2 is a possible D gene (8 bases). The CDR3 has 17 residues. Per germline, CDR1 WNHNN and CDR2 SYGVQD (reference sequence). The V end was cut by 9 bases, the J end by 5 bases, with 28 bases between. The CDR3 is CASLKGAHGGAEETQYF. The CDR3 nucleotides are TGCGCCAGTCTGAAGGGGGCTCACGGGGGGGCGGAGGAGACCCAGTACTTC.

The rearrangement uses TRBV29-1 and TRBJ2-1; a possible D gene is TRBD2 (6 bases). V lost 1 base to trimming and J lost 4 bases, with 11 bases between them. This CDR3 is 14 amino acids long. Germline assignment: CDR1 SQVTM and CDR2 ANQGSEA. The CDR3 loop is CSVEGGVGYNEQFF. DNA for the CDR3: TGCAGCGTTGAAGGCGGGGTCGGTTACAATGAGCAGTTCTTC.

V gene TRBV3-1 combines with J gene TRBJ2-5; 11 bases agree with TRBD2. The V gene's germline CDR1 is LGHDT and CDR2 YNNKEL (reference sequence). V gave up 8 bases and J gave up 3 bases; unmatched junction bases: 5. The CDR3 sequence is 14 residues long. The CDR3 reads CASRLAGGKETQYF. As DNA, the CDR3 is TGTGCCAGCCGCCTAGCGGGAGGCAAAGAGACCCAGTACTTC.

The chain combines TRBV4-1 with TRBJ1-5, with a weak D call TRBD1 (6 bases). Per the germline V gene, CDR1 is MGHRA and CDR2 is YSYEKL. Trimming took off 1 base at V and 3 bases at J, with 10 bases between the two ends. The CDR3 consists of 15 residues. This chain's CDR3 is CASSQGQANNQPQHF. The DNA of the CDR3 is TGCGCCAGCAGCCAAGGACAGGCGAACAATCAGCCCCAGCATTTT.

Here the CDR3 DNA reads TGTGCCAGCAGCATGGACAGGGACGGGGCCTACGAGCAGTACTTC. This sequence encodes CASSMDRDGAYEQYF. The chain employs TRBV7-9 and TRBJ2-7; 8 nucleotides align to TRBD1. The CDR3 length is 15 residues. Germline lookup yields CDR1 SEHNR and CDR2 FQNEAQ (reference sequence). V shed 5 bases, J shed 2 bases, and the junction held 8 bases outside the gene matches. Full variable domain (rest looked up from reference TRBV7-9 and TRBJ2-7): DTGVSQNPRHKITKRGQNVTFRCDPISEHNRLYWYRQTLGQGPEFLTYFQNEAQLEKSRLLSDRFSAERPKGSFSTLEIQRTEQGDSAMYLCASSMDRDGAYEQYFGPGTRLTVT.

The chain recombines TRBV7-2 with TRBJ2-1; TRBD1 is a possible D gene (5 bases). V gave up 5 bases and J gave up 2 bases, with 13 bases separating them. Per germline, CDR1 SGHTA and CDR2 FQGNSA. This CDR3 region has 15 residues. The CDR3 region has the DNA TGTGCCAGCAGCCTCAGACAGCCCCCCTACAATGAGCAGTTCTTC. Amino acid sequence: CASSLRQPPYNEQFF.

In regard to this clonotype: Relative to the germline gene, one junction end is altered; a read error may explain this. The rearrangement uses TRBV18 and TRBJ2-1; weak D call: TRBD2 (5 bases). The CDR3 has 16 residues. CDR1 KGHSH and CDR2 LQKENI come from the germline V gene. CDR3 sequence: CGSSPPGSLVYNEQFF. The DNA for the CDR3 is TGTGGCAGCTCACCACCGGGGTCATTAGTGTACAATGAGCAGTTCTTC.

This chain connects TRBV20-1 to TRBJ2-7, with 8 bases matching TRBD1. Germline V gives CDR1 DFQATT, CDR2 SNEGSKA (reference sequence). This CDR3 is built from 12 residues. V lost 6 bases to trimming and J lost 4 bases; unmatched junction nucleotides: 5. In nucleotides, the CDR3 is TGCAGTGCCGGACAGGGTTGGTACGAGCAGTACTTC. This encodes CSAGQGWYEQYF.

V and J are TRBV5-6 and TRBJ2-1; TRBD2 might be the D (5 bases). V lost 2 bases and J lost 3, with 12 bases in between. Germline values: CDR1 SGHDT, CDR2 YYEEEE. This CDR3 is built from 15 residues. CDR3 sequence reads: CASSFGGRGYNEQFF. The CDR3 nucleotides are TGTGCCAGCAGCTTCGGCGGCCGGGGCTACAATGAGCAGTTCTTC.

The chain links TRBV20-1 to TRBJ1-5; 8 bases agree with TRBD1. The CDR3 sequence is 14 residues long. Germline V lookup: CDR1 DFQATT, CDR2 SNEGSKA (reference sequence). V was pared by 5 bases and J by 3 bases, with 6 bases of the junction left unmatched. This chain's CDR3 is CSAQTGGDNQPQHF. The DNA for the CDR3 is TGCAGTGCTCAAACAGGGGGGGACAATCAGCCCCAGCATTTT.

This sequence joins TRBV4-1 and TRBJ1-2, with unresolved D. The germline V and J ends were trimmed by 3 bases and 4 bases, with 18 bases remaining between them. Germline assignment: CDR1 MGHRA and CDR2 YSYEKL. The CDR3 runs to 16 residues. The CDR3 DNA reads TGCGCCAGCAGCCACATTAGGACCGAAAGGCGCTATGGCTACACCTTC. This encodes CASSHIRTERRYGYTF.

This clonotype was observed a single time. The gene calls are TRBV27 and TRBJ2-1; TRBD1 or TRBD2 may be the D gene (5 bases each). The CDR3 is made up of 13 amino acids. Germline V lookup: CDR1 MNHEY, CDR2 SMNVEV (reference sequence). Trimming removed 8 bases from V and 10 bases from J, with 18 bases in between. Here the CDR3 reads CASGKRDGGEQFF. CDR3 coding DNA: TGTGCCAGCGGCAAACGGGACGGCGGGGAGCAGTTCTTC.

The J gene is TRBJ2-7, the V gene TRBV5-1, with D perhaps assigned TRBD1 or TRBD2 (5 bases each). V dropped 5 bases and J dropped 3 bases, with 15 bases sitting between them. The germline gives CDR1 SGHRS, CDR2 YFSETQ. CDR3 length: 14 residues. The CDR3: CASSTPGRDYEQYF. As DNA, the CDR3 is TGCGCCAGCAGTACGCCGGGACGGGACTACGAGCAGTACTTC.